This TCR beta chain was captured by sequencing in a study of cytomegalovirus exposure and HLA in healthy donors. Study-level findings and limits: The presence/absence work took it that sequencing depth was about the same across donors. Sequencing probably produced one cluster of sequence variants that were highly shared. Association of a missense DCLRE1C variant with TCR beta V- and J-gene trimming was reported in a later analysis. In a later analysis, specific HLA alleles were associated with over 15,000 TCR beta sequences at a 0.05 false discovery rate.

The CDR3 has 14 amino acids. The germline V and J ends were trimmed by 6 bases and 4 bases, with 13 bases remaining between them. The germline gives CDR1 MNHEY, CDR2 SMNVEV (reference sequence). Worth noting for this clone: No antigen is known for it.

The PCR employed 60 Vbeta primers together with 13 Jbeta primers. TCRdb's copy holds only in-frame clones and misses some; the assay was immunoSEQ multiplex PCR. The repertoire has about 140,000 clones, roughly 80% of them found once; the top ten carry over 0.95%. Input material: PBMCs. This chain connects TRBV27 to TRBJ1-5; tentative D call: TRBD1 (5 bases). The clonotype was recovered from a female donor in good health and CMV-seronegative. The CDR3 DNA is TGTGCCAGCAGCCCAGGCAGGACAAATCAGCCCCAGCATTTT. It codes for CASSPGRTNQPQHF.